This TCR beta chain was recovered during a study of T cells after yellow fever vaccination. Study-level findings and limits: Overlap between CD4 and CD8 compartments was detected for a small share of clonotypes. At around 96% for CD4 and about 87% for CD8, most primary-vaccination clones showed up again after the booster.

The table lists this clonotype with a few counts. Its antigen remains unidentified. The study made its TCR cDNA through 5'RACE template switching. That step introduced a universal primer site along with UMIs. TCRdb re-derived calls from the 5' RACE reads in MiXCR, one entry per CDR3 protein. The sample consists of approximately 510,000 distinct CDR3 sequences, around a fifth of them appearing once. The CDR3 has 14 amino acids. CDR1 MNHNS and CDR2 SASEGT come from the germline V gene. V was cut by 8 bases and J by 6 bases, with 14 bases left in between. The chain couples TRBV6-1 to TRBJ1-6; D unresolved. This material consisted of PBMCs, taken more than 20 days after the first yellow fever vaccination. This sequence was found in a man between 18 and 29 years old who received the YFV17D yellow fever vaccine. The CDR3 loop reads CASGSGRFNSPLHF. CDR3 nucleotides: TGTGCCAGCGGCTCCGGACGGTTTAATTCACCCCTCCACTTT.